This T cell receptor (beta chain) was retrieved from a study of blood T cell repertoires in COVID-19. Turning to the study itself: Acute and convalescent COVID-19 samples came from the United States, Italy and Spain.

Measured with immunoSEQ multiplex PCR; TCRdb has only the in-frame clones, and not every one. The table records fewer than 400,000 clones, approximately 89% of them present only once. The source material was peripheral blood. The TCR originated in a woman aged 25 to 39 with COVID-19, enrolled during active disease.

In DNA form, the CDR3 reads TGTGCCAGTAGTAATCACAGGTCTACGACCTATGGCTACACCTTC. Its protein is CASSNHRSTTYGYTF. The gene calls are TRBV19 and TRBJ1-2; the D gene is possibly TRBD1 (5 bases). This CDR3 is 15 amino acids long. Germline lookup yields CDR1 LNHDA and CDR2 SQIVND (reference sequence). V lost 4 bases to trimming and J lost 4 bases, with 16 bases between them.